This TCR beta chain comes out of a study of blood T cell repertoires in COVID-19. Some clones are missing from TCRdb's copy, which holds only in-frame ones; the method was immunoSEQ multiplex PCR. The data show about 320,000 clones, with roughly 89% seen just once and 8.9% held by the top ten. The CDR3 is 14 amino acids. Per the germline V gene, CDR1 is LGHDT and CDR2 is YNNKEL (reference sequence). The ends were cut back, 0 bases at V and 4 bases at J, with 9 bases in the middle. What the recovered Cohort 3 donors had was two negative PCRs, clearance, or symptom resolution. The chain joins TRBV3-1 (or the pseudogene TRBV3-2) to TRBJ1-1, with D perhaps TRBD1 (6 bases). Sequencing was carried out using PBMCs or T cells enriched from blood (not recorded which). The origin of this receptor is a woman aged 18-35 years who had recovered from COVID-19. The CDR3 nucleotides are TGTGCCAGCAGCCAAGAATTGGGGGCCACTGAAGCTTTCTTT. Its protein is CASSQELGATEAFF.